This TCR beta chain was identified during a study of a mutant IDH1 vaccine in newly diagnosed glioma. In the study overall: V12 corresponded to week 35 and V13 to week 47.

A note on this clone: Antigen: not known.

Repertoires were generated with immunoSEQ multiplex PCR, while TCRdb's copy carries only in-frame clones and drops some. The sample consists of some 60,000 clones, 75% to 90% of them appearing once. Described time point: week 47, end of study. Doses comprised 300 ug of mutant IDH1 20-mer peptide each, plus topical imiquimod. The sample in question was PBMCs, obtained from a glioma patient whose treatment included an IDH1 peptide vaccine. The source is a man between 25 and 39 years old with glioma.

In nucleotides, the CDR3 is TGTGCCAGCAGCCAAGAACCCCTACGACGGGAAGGGGAAAAACTGTTTTTT. Amino acids: CASSQEPLRREGEKLFF. V usage is TRBV4-2 and J usage is TRBJ1-4; D call uncertain. The V end was cut by 0 bases, the J end by 8 bases, with 19 bases between. The CDR3 has 17 amino acids. Germline V gives CDR1 LGHNA, CDR2 YNFKEQ.